This T cell receptor beta chain comes out of a study of regulatory T cells in long-lasting Graves disease. General study findings and limits: Compared with new cases, persistent Graves' patients showed reduced TCR diversity. Persistent disease samples used TRBV28, TRBJ1-2 and TRBJ2-5 preferentially.

The CDR3 has 12 amino acids. Trimming cost V 3 bases and J 4 bases, with 10 bases left between them. Germline values: CDR1 GTSNPN, CDR2 SVGIG (reference sequence). At least ten counts were recorded for this clonotype. Its antigen is unidentified. Arm-PCR of CDR3 regions and iRepertoire HTBI primers were used to build TCR beta libraries. Each CDR3 protein is one row after TCRdb ran MiXCR on the multiplex PCR reads. The table records hundreds of thousands of distinct CDR3 sequences, around 17% of them present only once. Time point noted: newly diagnosed GD, antithyroid drugs for less than 3 months. There was RNA extracted from PBMCs, and the TCR library was made from it. These data are also associated with another study on T cells in Graves' hyperthyroidism and ophthalmopathy. That source reports: The HTBI set primed first-round TCR CDR3 RT-PCR. Classification by a 13 V-J model distinguished ophthalmopathy from stable hyperthyroidism.

The rearrangement uses TRBV30 and TRBJ2-7, with TRBD2 as a possible D gene (5 bases). The receptor was derived from a man in his forties with Graves disease. Sequencing used peripheral blood mononuclear cells (PBMCs), obtained at new diagnosis, from a patient treated with antithyroid drugs. In DNA, the CDR3 is TGTGCCTGGAGCCGTTCGGGGTACGAGCAGTACTTC. Residues: CAWSRSGYEQYF.